The 12 T cell receptor beta chains below were found in one sample sequenced in a study of cytomegalovirus exposure and HLA in healthy donors (dated by TCRdb to the late 2010s). Preparation of the library involved the immunoSEQ multiplex PCR assay. For the multiplex PCR, a mixture combining 60 forward primers for TCR Vbeta segments and 13 reverse primers for TCR Jbeta segments was used. TCRdb limited this immuneACCESS table to in-frame rearrangements with V and J called. A share of clones is missing; checked studies link under half to unresolved V genes, and the rest is unexplained. The sample records some 150,000 clones, about 62% of which are singletons. The ten largest clones add up to 2.5% to 3% of the sample. Sequencing was done on a sample of PBMCs. Receptor source: a man aged 35 to 55 in good health and CMV-seronegative.

This chain uses TRBV4-3 with TRBJ2-7; 10 nucleotides match TRBD1. The CDR3 sequence is 17 residues long. Germline CDR1 and CDR2: LGHNA and YSLEER. V trimming: 0 bases; J trimming: 5 bases; junction bases outside the gene matches: 10. CDR3 DNA: TGCGCCAGCAGCCAAGATACGGGACAGGGGCCCCGCGACGAGCAGTACTTC. Protein sequence: CASSQDTGQGPRDEQYF.

The genes are TRBV7-6 and TRBJ2-7; 7 bases agree with TRBD1. CDR1 and CDR2 (germline): SGHVS, FNYEAQ. V dropped 4 bases and J dropped 1; count of bases not matched to a gene: 10. The CDR3 has 16 amino acids. CDR3 protein: CASSSALQGLSYEQYF. Written as DNA, the CDR3 is TGTGCCAGCAGCTCCGCCTTACAGGGGTTGTCCTACGAGCAGTACTTC.

This clone was seen a single time. V usage is TRBV7-2 and J usage is TRBJ2-5; D could derive from TRBD1 or TRBD2 (5 bases each). The J call could be wrong; TRBJ2-7 is a better fit for the DNA end. Germline V CDR1 and CDR2: SGHTA, FQGNSA. This CDR3 is 15 amino acids long. The DNA of the CDR3 is TGTGCCAGCAGCTTATCGGGGCAGGCGGACTACGAGCAGTACTTC. It specifies CASSLSGQADYEQYF.

The chain is built from TRBV19 and TRBJ2-3; 12 bases are a match to TRBD2. The ends lost 5 bases at V and 3 bases at J; junction bases unmatched: 6. Germline assignment: CDR1 LNHDA and CDR2 SQIVND (reference sequence). The CDR3 is 16 amino acids. CDR3 sequence: CASSGGLAGGTDTQYF. DNA of the CDR3: TGTGCCAGTAGTGGGGGGCTAGCGGGGGGGACAGATACGCAGTATTTT.

V gene TRBV6-6 combines with J gene TRBJ2-4; D might be TRBD2 (5 bases). Germline CDR1 reads MNHNY; CDR2 reads SVGAGI (reference sequence). Trimming took off 0 bases at V and 2 bases at J, with 11 bases between the two ends. The CDR3 covers 16 residues. CDR3 DNA sequence: TGTGCCAGCAGTTACTCGAGGGTCGGGACCAAAAACATTCAGTACTTC. It yields the protein CASSYSRVGTKNIQYF.

The chain is built from TRBV6-6 and TRBJ2-2; 7 bases match TRBD1. Germline assignment: CDR1 MNHNY and CDR2 SVGAGI (reference sequence). The CDR3 contains 15 residues. The trim removed 6 bases at V and 2 bases at J, leaving 6 bases unmatched. CDR3 sequence reads: CASSAGQANTGELFF. CDR3 sequence (DNA): TGTGCCAGCAGCGCAGGACAGGCAAACACCGGGGAGCTGTTTTTT.

In the case of this clone: Sequence at one end of the junction differs from germline and may be a read error. The V call is TRBV7-7, the J call TRBJ2-7, with D possibly matching TRBD1 (6 bases). Germline-derived CDR1 and CDR2 are SSHAT and FNYEAQ (reference sequence). This CDR3 has 15 residues. CDR3 DNA: TGTGCTAGCAGCTTAGGGACACATGGCTCCTACGAGCAGTACTTC. Translated: CASSLGTHGSYEQYF.

The chain combines TRBV6-1 with TRBJ2-7; 10 bases agree with TRBD2. The length of the CDR3 is 14 residues. With 5 bases clipped from V and 3 bases from J, the junction kept 4 bases outside the gene matches. In germline, CDR1 is MNHNS, CDR2 SASEGT. The CDR3 DNA is TGTGCCAGCAGTCTCCTAGCGGGGGTCTACGAGCAGTACTTC. Translated: CASSLLAGVYEQYF.

V is TRBV18 and J is TRBJ2-3; TRBD2 is a possible D gene (6 bases). Germline loops: CDR1 KGHSH, CDR2 LQKENI. V was trimmed by 2 bases and J by 0 bases, leaving 12 bases between them. This CDR3 region has 16 residues. In DNA form, the CDR3 reads TGTGCCAGCTCACCAACCGGGGGACGCAGCACAGATACGCAGTATTTT. Amino acids: CASSPTGGRSTDTQYF.

This clone was observed once. The V call is TRBV18, the J call TRBJ1-4, with D unclear. The CDR3 has 14 residues. Trimming stripped 5 bases from V and 7 bases from J, with 14 bases between. Germline V CDR1 and CDR2: KGHSH, LQKENI. The CDR3 sequence: CASSSGDLVEKLFF. The CDR3 DNA reads TGTGCCAGCTCATCGGGTGATTTGGTTGAAAAACTGTTTTTT.

The table lists this clone with a few counts. This chain joins TRBV9 and TRBJ2-7; a weak D match, TRBD2 (6 bases). This CDR3 contains 15 residues. V lost 0 bases to trimming and J lost 4 bases, with 14 bases between them. Germline V lookup: CDR1 SGDLS, CDR2 YYNGEE. This CDR3 is CASSVALGDSYEQYF. The CDR3 DNA sequence: TGTGCCAGCAGCGTAGCTCTCGGGGACTCATACGAGCAGTACTTC.

This clone occurred once. The chain uses TRBV7-2 and TRBJ2-6; D gene ambiguous. The ends were cut back, 5 bases at V and 0 bases at J, with 14 bases in the middle. CDR1 SGHTA and CDR2 FQGNSA come from the germline V gene. The CDR3 is 17 residues long. The CDR3 region has the DNA TGTGCCAGCAGCCCCGTCTTTACAAACTCTGGGGCCAACGTCCTGACTTTC. Translated: CASSPVFTNSGANVLTF.